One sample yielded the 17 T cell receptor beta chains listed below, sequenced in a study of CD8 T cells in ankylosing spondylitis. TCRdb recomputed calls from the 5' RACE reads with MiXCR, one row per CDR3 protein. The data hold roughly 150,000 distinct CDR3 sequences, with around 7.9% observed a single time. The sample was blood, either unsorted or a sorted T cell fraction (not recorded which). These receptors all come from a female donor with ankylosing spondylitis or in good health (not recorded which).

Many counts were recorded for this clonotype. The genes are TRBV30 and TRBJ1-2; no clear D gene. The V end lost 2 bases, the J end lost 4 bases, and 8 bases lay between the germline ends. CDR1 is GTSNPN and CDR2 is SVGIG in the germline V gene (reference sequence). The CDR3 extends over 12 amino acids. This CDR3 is CAWSYGFYGYTF. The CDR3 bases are TGTGCCTGGAGTTACGGGTTCTATGGCTACACCTTC. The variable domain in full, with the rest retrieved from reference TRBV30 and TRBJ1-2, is SQTIHQWPATLVQPVGSPLSLECTVEGTSNPNLYWYRQAAGRGLQLLFYSVGIGQISSEVPQNLSASRPQDRQFILSSKKLLLSDSGFYLCAWSYGFYGYTFGSGTRLTVV.

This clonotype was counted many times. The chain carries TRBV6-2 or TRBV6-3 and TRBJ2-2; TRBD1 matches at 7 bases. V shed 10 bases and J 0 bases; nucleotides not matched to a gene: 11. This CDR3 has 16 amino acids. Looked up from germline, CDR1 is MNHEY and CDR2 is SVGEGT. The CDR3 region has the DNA TGTGCCATCAGCACGACAGGGAGACCGAACACCGGGGAGCTGTTTTTT. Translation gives CAISTTGRPNTGELFF.

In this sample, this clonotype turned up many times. The CDR3 sequence is CASTPGAADTQYF. DNA for the CDR3: TGTGCCAGCACCCCGGGTGCAGCAGATACGCAGTATTTT. The chain links TRBV6-1 to TRBJ2-3; no reliable D call. The CDR3 runs to 13 residues. V dropped 7 bases and J dropped 4 bases, with 12 bases sitting between them. Germline values: CDR1 MNHNS, CDR2 SASEGT.

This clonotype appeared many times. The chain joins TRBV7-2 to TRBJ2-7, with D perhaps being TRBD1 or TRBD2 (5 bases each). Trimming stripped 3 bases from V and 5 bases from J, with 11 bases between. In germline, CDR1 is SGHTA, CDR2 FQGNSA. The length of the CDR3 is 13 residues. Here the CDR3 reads CASSFGTHDEQYF. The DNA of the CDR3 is TGTGCCAGCAGCTTTGGGACCCACGACGAGCAGTACTTC.

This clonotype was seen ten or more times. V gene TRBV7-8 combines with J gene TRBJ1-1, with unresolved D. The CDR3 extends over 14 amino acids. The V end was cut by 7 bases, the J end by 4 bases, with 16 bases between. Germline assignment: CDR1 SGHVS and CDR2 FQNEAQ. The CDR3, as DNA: TGTGCCAGCACCCCTTTATCCGAGGGCACTGAAGCTTTCTTT. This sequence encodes CASTPLSEGTEAFF.

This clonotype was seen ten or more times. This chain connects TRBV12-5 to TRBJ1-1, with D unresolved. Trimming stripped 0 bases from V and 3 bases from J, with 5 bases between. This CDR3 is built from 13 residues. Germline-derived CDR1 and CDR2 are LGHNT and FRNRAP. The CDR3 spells CASGLVADTEAFF. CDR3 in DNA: TGTGCTAGTGGTTTGGTGGCGGACACTGAAGCTTTCTTT.

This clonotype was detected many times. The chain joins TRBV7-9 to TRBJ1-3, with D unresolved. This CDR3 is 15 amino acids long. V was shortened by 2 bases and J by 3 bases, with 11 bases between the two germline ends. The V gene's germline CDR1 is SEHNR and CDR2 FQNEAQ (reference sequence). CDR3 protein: CASSLPPALGNTIYF. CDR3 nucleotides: TGTGCCAGCAGCTTACCCCCAGCCCTTGGAAACACCATATATTTT.

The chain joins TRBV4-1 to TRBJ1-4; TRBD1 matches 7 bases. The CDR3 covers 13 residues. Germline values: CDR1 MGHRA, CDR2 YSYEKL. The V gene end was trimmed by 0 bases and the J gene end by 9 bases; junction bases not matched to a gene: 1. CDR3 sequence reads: CASSQEDRKKLFF. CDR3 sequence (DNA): TGCGCCAGCAGCCAAGAGGACAGGAAAAAACTGTTTTTT.

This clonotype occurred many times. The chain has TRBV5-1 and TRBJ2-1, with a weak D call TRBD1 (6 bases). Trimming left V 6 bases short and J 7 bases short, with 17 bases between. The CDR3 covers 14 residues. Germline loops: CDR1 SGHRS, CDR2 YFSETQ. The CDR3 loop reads CASTITGSRNEQFF. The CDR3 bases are TGCGCCAGCACGATCACAGGGTCTAGGAATGAGCAGTTCTTC.

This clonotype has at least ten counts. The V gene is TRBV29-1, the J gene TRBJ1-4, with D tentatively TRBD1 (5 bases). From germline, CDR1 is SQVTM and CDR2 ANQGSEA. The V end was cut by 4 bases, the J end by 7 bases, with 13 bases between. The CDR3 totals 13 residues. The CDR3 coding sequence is TGCAGCGTTGGGCAGGGAGGGCGTGAAAAACTGTTTTTT. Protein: CSVGQGGREKLFF.

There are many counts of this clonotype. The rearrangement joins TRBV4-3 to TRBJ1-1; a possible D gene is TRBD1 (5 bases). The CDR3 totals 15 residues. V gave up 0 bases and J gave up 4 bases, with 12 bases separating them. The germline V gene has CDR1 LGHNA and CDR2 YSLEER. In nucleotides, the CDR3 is TGCGCCAGCAGCCAAGATGGGGGGGGAATCACTGAAGCTTTCTTT. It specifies CASSQDGGGITEAFF.

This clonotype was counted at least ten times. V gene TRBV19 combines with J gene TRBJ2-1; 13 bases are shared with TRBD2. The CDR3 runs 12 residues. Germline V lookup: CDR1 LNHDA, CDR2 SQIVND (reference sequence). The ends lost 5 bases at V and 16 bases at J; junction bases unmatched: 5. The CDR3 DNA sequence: TGTGCCAGTAGTGAAACTAGCGGGGGGGCTTTCTTC. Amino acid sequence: CASSETSGGAFF.

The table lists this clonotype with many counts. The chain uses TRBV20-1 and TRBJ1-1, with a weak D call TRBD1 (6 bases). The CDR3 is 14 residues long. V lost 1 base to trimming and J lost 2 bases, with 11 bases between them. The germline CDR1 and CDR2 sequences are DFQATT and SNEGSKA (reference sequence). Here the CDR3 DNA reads TGCAGTGCTAGAGCGGGGGGGCGTAACACTGAAGCTTTCTTT. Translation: CSARAGGRNTEAFF.

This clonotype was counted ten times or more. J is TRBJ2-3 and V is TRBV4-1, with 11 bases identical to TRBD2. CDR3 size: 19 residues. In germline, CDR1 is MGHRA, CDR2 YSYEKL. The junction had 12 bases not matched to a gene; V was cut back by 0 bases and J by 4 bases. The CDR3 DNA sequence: TGCGCCAGCAGCCAAGACCCAAGCCTTAGCGGGGGGGCCGCAGATACGCAGTATTTT. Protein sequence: CASSQDPSLSGGAADTQYF.

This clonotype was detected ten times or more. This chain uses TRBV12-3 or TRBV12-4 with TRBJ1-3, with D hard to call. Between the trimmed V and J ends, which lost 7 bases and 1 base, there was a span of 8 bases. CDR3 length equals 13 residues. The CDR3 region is CASTPGSGNTIYF. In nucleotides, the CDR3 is TGTGCCAGCACCCCGGGGTCTGGAAACACCATATATTTT.

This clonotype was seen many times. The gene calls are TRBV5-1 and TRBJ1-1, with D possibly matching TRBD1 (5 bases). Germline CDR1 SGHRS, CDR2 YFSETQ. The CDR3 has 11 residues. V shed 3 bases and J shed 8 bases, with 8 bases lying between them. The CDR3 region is CASSSGSEAFF. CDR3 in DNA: TGCGCCAGCAGCTCAGGGTCGGAAGCTTTCTTT.

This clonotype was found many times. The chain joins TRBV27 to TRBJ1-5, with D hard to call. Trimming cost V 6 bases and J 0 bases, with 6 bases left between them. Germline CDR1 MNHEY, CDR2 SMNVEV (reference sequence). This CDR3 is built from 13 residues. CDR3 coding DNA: TGTGCCAGCAGGGGGTCTAGCAATCAGCCCCAGCATTTT. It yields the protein CASRGSSNQPQHF.